This is a list of T cell receptor beta chains from one sample in a study of cytotoxic CD8 clonotypes in ibrutinib-treated CLL. Generated by immunoSEQ multiplex PCR, the TCRdb table keeps only in-frame clones and is missing some. Here the sample spans about 160,000 clones, approximately 77% being singletons. The material sequenced was PBMCs, taken after 12 months of ibrutinib treatment. The receptors originated from a human donor with chronic lymphocytic leukemia. Both conserved end residues are part of each CDR3. A D gene is named only where the DNA matches it firmly. A clone size is listed for some rows: how often the clone was seen (once, few, many), or a class if it is expanded.

V gene: TRBV6-6
J gene: TRBJ1-1
D gene: -
CDR3 length: 14
clone size: -
CDR3 protein: CASRIEGPSTEAFF
CDR3 DNA: TGTGCCAGCCGGATCGAGGGGCCGAGCACTGAAGCTTTCTTT

V gene: TRBV2
J gene: TRBJ2-7
D gene: TRBD2
CDR3 length: 12
clone size: few
CDR3 protein: CASRGLVREQYF
CDR3 DNA: TGTGCCAGCAGGGGACTAGTTCGGGAGCAGTACTTC

V gene: TRBV6-5
J gene: TRBJ2-7
D gene: TRBD1
CDR3 length: 14
clone size: few
CDR3 protein: CASRQTGGAYEQYF
CDR3 DNA: TGTGCCAGCAGGCAGACAGGGGGAGCCTACGAGCAGTACTTC

V gene: TRBV30
J gene: TRBJ1-4
D gene: -
CDR3 length: 12
clone size: once
CDR3 protein: CAWSSSVRKLFF
CDR3 DNA: TGTGCCTGGAGTTCATCAGTAAGAAAACTGTTTTTT

V gene: TRBV7-9
J gene: TRBJ2-5
D gene: -
CDR3 length: 14
clone size: -
CDR3 protein: CASSLGQRVETQYF
CDR3 DNA: TGTGCCAGCAGCTTAGGGCAGCGAGTGGAGACCCAGTACTTC

V gene: TRBV28
J gene: TRBJ1-3
D gene: -
CDR3 length: 15
clone size: -
CDR3 protein: CASSPQWGARNTIYF
CDR3 DNA: TGTGCCAGCAGTCCCCAGTGGGGGGCGCGAAACACCATATATTTT

V gene: TRBV5-6
J gene: TRBJ1-6
D gene: -
CDR3 length: 14
clone size: -
CDR3 protein: CASSGRRLRSPLHF
CDR3 DNA: TGTGCCAGCAGCGGACGGCGACTTAGATCACCCCTCCACTTT

V gene: TRBV7-8
J gene: TRBJ1-2
D gene: -
CDR3 length: 15
clone size: -
CDR3 protein: CASRPQAGGFGGYTF
CDR3 DNA: TGTGCCAGCAGGCCTCAAGCCGGGGGCTTCGGTGGCTACACCTTC

V gene: TRBV5-4
J gene: TRBJ2-5
D gene: TRBD1
CDR3 length: 17
clone size: -
CDR3 protein: CASSLKDRGRIGETQYF
CDR3 DNA: TGTGCCAGCAGCTTAAAAGACAGGGGGCGTATCGGGGAGACCCAGTACTTC

V gene: TRBV6-4
J gene: TRBJ1-2
D gene: TRBD1
CDR3 length: 12
clone size: -
CDR3 protein: CARPGQGDGYTF
CDR3 DNA: TGTGCCAGGCCGGGACAGGGGGATGGCTACACCTTC

V gene: TRBV7-9
J gene: TRBJ2-4
D gene: -
CDR3 length: 15
clone size: -
CDR3 protein: CASSFETGAKNIQYF
CDR3 DNA: TGTGCCAGCAGCTTTGAAACGGGAGCCAAAAACATTCAGTACTTC

V gene: TRBV5-1
J gene: TRBJ2-3
D gene: TRBD2
CDR3 length: 16
clone size: -
CDR3 protein: CASSLGGGDSTDTQYF
CDR3 DNA: TGCGCCAGCAGCTTGGGCGGGGGAGATAGCACAGATACGCAGTATTTT

V gene: TRBV2
J gene: TRBJ1-3
D gene: TRBD1
CDR3 length: 16
clone size: many
CDR3 protein: CASSQERGRYGNTIYF
CDR3 DNA: TGTGCCAGCAGTCAGGAGAGGGGGCGGTATGGAAACACCATATATTTT

V gene: TRBV9
J gene: TRBJ2-3
D gene: TRBD1
CDR3 length: 16
clone size: -
CDR3 protein: CASSPRTGYSTDTQYF
CDR3 DNA: TGTGCCAGCAGCCCGAGGACAGGATATAGCACAGATACGCAGTATTTT

V gene: TRBV11-1
J gene: TRBJ1-1
D gene: TRBD1
CDR3 length: 14
clone size: -
CDR3 protein: CASSEQGARTEAFF
CDR3 DNA: TGTGCCAGCAGCGAACAGGGGGCGAGGACTGAAGCTTTCTTT

V gene: TRBV7-3
J gene: TRBJ2-4
D gene: -
CDR3 length: 15
clone size: -
CDR3 protein: CASRPAGGTKNIQYF
CDR3 DNA: TGTGCCAGCAGGCCGGCTGGGGGGACCAAAAACATTCAGTACTTC

V gene: TRBV7-9
J gene: TRBJ1-1
D gene: -
CDR3 length: 13
clone size: -
CDR3 protein: CASNRNPNTEAFF
CDR3 DNA: TGTGCCAGCAACAGGAACCCGAACACTGAAGCTTTCTTT

V gene: TRBV5-6
J gene: TRBJ2-7
D gene: -
CDR3 length: 14
clone size: -
CDR3 protein: CASSSYPTSYEQYF
CDR3 DNA: TGTGCCAGCAGCTCGTACCCTACTTCCTACGAGCAGTACTTC

V gene: TRBV10-3
J gene: TRBJ1-1
D gene: -
CDR3 length: 13
clone size: few
CDR3 protein: CAIRGAANTEAFF
CDR3 DNA: TGTGCCATCAGAGGGGCAGCGAACACTGAAGCTTTCTTT

V gene: TRBV10-2
J gene: TRBJ2-1
D gene: -
CDR3 length: 11
clone size: -
CDR3 protein: CASTSGVGQFF
CDR3 DNA: TGCGCCAGCACCTCAGGGGTAGGGCAGTTCTTC

V gene: TRBV9
J gene: TRBJ2-1
D gene: TRBD2
CDR3 length: 15
clone size: -
CDR3 protein: CASSVQAGGSGEQFF
CDR3 DNA: TGTGCCAGCAGCGTCCAAGCGGGGGGGTCGGGTGAGCAGTTCTTC

V gene: TRBV7-2
J gene: TRBJ2-7
D gene: TRBD2
CDR3 length: 18
clone size: -
CDR3 protein: CASSLLRSGNSQPYEQYF
CDR3 DNA: TGTGCCAGCAGCTTGTTACGTAGCGGGAACTCCCAACCTTACGAGCAGTACTTC

V gene: TRBV7-8
J gene: TRBJ1-2
D gene: -
CDR3 length: 14
clone size: -
CDR3 protein: CASSGAVGIGGYTF
CDR3 DNA: TGTGCCAGCAGCGGTGCGGTAGGCATTGGTGGCTACACCTTC

V gene: TRBV6-5
J gene: TRBJ1-3
D gene: -
CDR3 length: 15
clone size: -
CDR3 protein: CAISTPGSSGNTIYF
CDR3 DNA: TGTGCCATCAGTACACCGGGGAGCTCTGGAAACACCATATATTTT

V gene: TRBV28
J gene: TRBJ1-1
D gene: -
CDR3 length: 14
clone size: many
CDR3 protein: CASSFDMVNTEAFF
CDR3 DNA: TGTGCCAGCAGTTTCGACATGGTGAACACTGAAGCTTTCTTT

V gene: TRBV4-1
J gene: TRBJ1-2
D gene: -
CDR3 length: 15
clone size: many
CDR3 protein: CASSIPGGVAYGYTF
CDR3 DNA: TGCGCCAGCAGCATACCTGGCGGGGTAGCCTATGGCTACACCTTC

V gene: TRBV29-1
J gene: TRBJ2-5
D gene: -
CDR3 length: 13
clone size: -
CDR3 protein: CSVSKGSQETQYF
CDR3 DNA: TGCAGCGTTTCCAAGGGGAGCCAAGAGACCCAGTACTTC

V gene: TRBV7-9
J gene: TRBJ1-1
D gene: -
CDR3 length: 15
clone size: -
CDR3 protein: CASSLVTGVNTEAFF
CDR3 DNA: TGTGCCAGCAGCTTAGTTACCGGGGTGAACACTGAAGCTTTCTTT

V gene: TRBV30
J gene: TRBJ2-7
D gene: -
CDR3 length: 11
clone size: -
CDR3 protein: CAWTGAYEQYF
CDR3 DNA: TGTGCCTGGACTGGGGCTTATGAGCAGTACTTC

V gene: TRBV30
J gene: TRBJ2-5
D gene: -
CDR3 length: 12
clone size: once
CDR3 protein: CAWSRGLETQYF
CDR3 DNA: TGTGCCTGGAGCCGAGGGCTGGAGACCCAGTACTTC

V gene: TRBV10-3
J gene: TRBJ2-1
D gene: -
CDR3 length: 13
clone size: -
CDR3 protein: CAISESGFHEQFF
CDR3 DNA: TGTGCCATCAGTGAGTCTGGATTCCATGAGCAGTTCTTC

V gene: TRBV10-3
J gene: TRBJ1-1
D gene: -
CDR3 length: 13
clone size: -
CDR3 protein: CAISEGGRAEAFF
CDR3 DNA: TGTGCCATCAGTGAGGGGGGGCGGGCTGAAGCTTTCTTT

V gene: TRBV28
J gene: TRBJ1-4
D gene: -
CDR3 length: 16
clone size: -
CDR3 protein: CASSLIPGGADEKLFF
CDR3 DNA: TGTGCCAGCAGTCTAATACCGGGGGGGGCGGATGAAAAACTGTTTTTT

V gene: TRBV7-9
J gene: TRBJ1-5
D gene: TRBD1
CDR3 length: 16
clone size: -
CDR3 protein: CASSQADRVSNQPQHF
CDR3 DNA: TGTGCCAGCAGCCAGGCCGACAGGGTTAGCAATCAGCCCCAGCATTTT

V gene: TRBV28
J gene: TRBJ1-3
D gene: -
CDR3 length: 13
clone size: -
CDR3 protein: CASHKYSGNTIYF
CDR3 DNA: TGTGCCAGCCACAAGTACTCTGGAAACACCATATATTTT

V gene: TRBV7-3
J gene: TRBJ1-1
D gene: -
CDR3 length: 13
clone size: once
CDR3 protein: CASSKTENTEAFF
CDR3 DNA: TGTGCCAGCAGTAAGACAGAGAACACTGAAGCTTTCTTT

V gene: TRBV28
J gene: TRBJ1-2
D gene: TRBD1
CDR3 length: 13
clone size: few
CDR3 protein: CASSAGGNYGYTF
CDR3 DNA: TGTGCCAGCAGTGCAGGGGGCAACTATGGCTACACCTTC

V gene: TRBV7-9
J gene: TRBJ1-3
D gene: -
CDR3 length: 15
clone size: -
CDR3 protein: CASSPRSYSGNTIYF
CDR3 DNA: TGTGCCAGCAGCCCCCGCAGCTACTCTGGAAACACCATATATTTT

V gene: TRBV14
J gene: TRBJ1-5
D gene: TRBD1
CDR3 length: 18
clone size: -
CDR3 protein: CASSLSRAGTGLNQPQHF
CDR3 DNA: TGTGCCAGCAGCCTTTCCCGAGCCGGGACAGGGCTGAATCAGCCCCAGCATTTT

V gene: TRBV28
J gene: TRBJ1-2
D gene: -
CDR3 length: 14
clone size: -
CDR3 protein: CASTRDVGMSGYTF
CDR3 DNA: TGTGCCAGCACGCGGGACGTCGGTATGAGTGGCTACACCTTC